The rows below give T cell receptor beta chains drawn from one sample of a study of blood T cell repertoires in COVID-19. The repertoire was sequenced with immunoSEQ multiplex PCR; TCRdb's copy has only in-frame clones and lacks some. The data hold 150,000 to 200,000 clones, with over 80% observed a single time. The sequencing sample was made of peripheral blood. Receptor source: a woman aged 70 to 79 with COVID-19, enrolled during active disease. Both conserved end residues are part of each CDR3. The D gene is left open where the match is weak. Only some rows state a clone size, as once, few, many or a class for expanded clones.

v_call	d_call	clone_size	j_call	cdr3_nt	cdr3_aa
TRBV19	.	.	TRBJ1-3	TGTGCCAGTAGGAAGAGCTCTGGAAACACCATATATTTT	CASRKSSGNTIYF
TRBV6-6	TRBD2	.	TRBJ2-1	TGTGCCAGCAGCTTAAGCGGGAGTCCCCACAATGAGCAGTTCTTC	CASSLSGSPHNEQFF
TRBV5-6	TRBD1	.	TRBJ1-6	TGTGCCAGCAGCTTGGGACAGGGAAATTCACCCCTCCACTTT	CASSLGQGNSPLHF
TRBV28	TRBD1	.	TRBJ1-5	TGTGCCAGCAGATCGCGGAGACAGGGTGGCAATCAGCCCCAGCATTTT	CASRSRRQGGNQPQHF
TRBV5-4	.	once	TRBJ1-2	TGTGCCAGCAGACAACAGGGTCTTAGTTCGTACACCTTC	CASRQQGLSSYTF
TRBV5-1	TRBD1	.	TRBJ2-5	TGCGCCAGCAGCCTCAGCGGGACAGGGGGCCAAGAGACCCAGTACTTC	CASSLSGTGGQETQYF
TRBV7-9	.	.	TRBJ2-5	TGTGCCAGCAGCTCAACGGCGACTAGAAAAAAAGAGACCCAGTACTTC	CASSSTATRKKETQYF
TRBV12-3/TRBV12-4	.	.	TRBJ1-4	TGTGCCAGCAGTTCCCTTAATGAAAAACTGTTTTTT	CASSSLNEKLFF
TRBV7-2	.	.	TRBJ2-3	TGTGCCAGCAGCTTAGCTTCAGTGCAGTATTTT	CASSLASVQYF
TRBV5-4	TRBD1	.	TRBJ2-5	TGTGCCAGCAGCCCCACAGGGGGCGAAACCCAGTACTTC	CASSPTGGETQYF
TRBV6-5	TRBD2	.	TRBJ2-2	TGTGCCAGCAGGAGATCAGCGGGAGTGGCCGGGGAGCTGTTTTTT	CASRRSAGVAGELFF
TRBV10-3	TRBD2	.	TRBJ2-7	TGTGCCATCAGTGGCATCACTAGCGGGAGTTCACAGTACTTC	CAISGITSGSSQYF
TRBV19	TRBD1	.	TRBJ2-3	TGTGCCAGTAGGAGACAGGGTTGGGGCACAGATACGCAGTATTTT	CASRRQGWGTDTQYF
TRBV19	.	few	TRBJ1-5	TGTGCCAGCGCCCTACAGGGTCGGAGTCAGCCCCAGCATTTT	CASALQGRSQPQHF
TRBV2	.	.	TRBJ1-5	TGTGCCAGCAGCCTAGGAGAGAAACAGCCCCAGCATTTT	CASSLGEKQPQHF
TRBV18	.	.	TRBJ2-1	TGTGCCAGCTCACCACTGAGGGATATCTACAATGAGCAGTTCTTC	CASSPLRDIYNEQFF
TRBV5-1	TRBD1	.	TRBJ2-2	TGCGCCAGCAGCTTGGCCCCCGGGACAGGGGTTCACGGGGAGCTGTTTTTT	CASSLAPGTGVHGELFF
TRBV18	TRBD1	.	TRBJ2-2	TGTGCCAGCTCACCATCAGGGGGCACGGCCGGGGAGCTGTTTTTT	CASSPSGGTAGELFF
TRBV7-8	TRBD2	.	TRBJ2-1	TGTGCCAGCAGCCCGGGACTAGCGGTCTTCAATGAGCAGTTCTTC	CASSPGLAVFNEQFF
TRBV7-2	.	few	TRBJ2-1	TGTGCCAGCAGCCCCCATATCGGCGGTCGCTCCTACAATGAGCAGTTCTTC	CASSPHIGGRSYNEQFF
TRBV7-2	.	few	TRBJ1-1	TGTGCCAGCAGCCTCCGGACAGCCATGAACACTGAAGCTTTCTTT	CASSLRTAMNTEAFF
TRBV6-5	.	.	TRBJ1-3	TGTGCCAGCAGGCCGGCATCGGGGGGAAACACCATATATTTT	CASRPASGGNTIYF
TRBV7-8	.	.	TRBJ2-3	TGTGCCAGCAGCCCTGAGGCAGATACGCAGTATTTT	CASSPEADTQYF
TRBV5-1	.	.	TRBJ1-5	TGCGCCAGCAGCTCGGAAGGAGGGAATCAGCCCCAGCATTTT	CASSSEGGNQPQHF
TRBV29-1	TRBD2	few	TRBJ2-1	TGCAGCGTTGGACCCTCTAGCGGGAGGTACCAGTTCTTC	CSVGPSSGRYQFF
TRBV5-4	TRBD1	.	TRBJ2-3	TGTGCCAGCAGCCCGTTGGAAGGGGGGCAGGGGGCTTCAGATACGCAGTATTTT	CASSPLEGGQGASDTQYF
TRBV11-2	TRBD2	.	TRBJ2-1	TGTGCCAGCAGCTTACTAGCGGGAGGTATCAATGAGCAGTTCTTC	CASSLLAGGINEQFF
TRBV27	.	.	TRBJ1-1	TGTGCCAGCAGTTTATATCGGACAGCGCAAGCTTTCTTT	CASSLYRTAQAFF
TRBV5-1	TRBD1	.	TRBJ1-1	TGCGCCAGCAAAAAGGGGGCGGACACTGAAGCTTTCTTT	CASKKGADTEAFF
TRBV28	.	.	TRBJ1-2	TGTGCCAGCAGTTTGACAGTTATTGGCTACACCTTC	CASSLTVIGYTF
TRBV7-9	TRBD2	.	TRBJ2-1	TGTGCCAGCAGCCCGGGACTAGCGGGAGGTCGGTCCTACAATGAGCAGTTCTTC	CASSPGLAGGRSYNEQFF
TRBV5-6	TRBD2	.	TRBJ2-1	TGTGCCAGCAGCTTGACCGGGACTAGCGGCCCCTACAATGAGCAGTTCTTC	CASSLTGTSGPYNEQFF
TRBV7-9	.	.	TRBJ2-1	TGTGCCAGCAGCTCCAGTCGAGGCGGGTACAATGAGCAGTTCTTC	CASSSSRGGYNEQFF
TRBV18	.	.	TRBJ1-2	TGTGCCAGCTCACCTGACAAGAACTATGGCTACACCTTC	CASSPDKNYGYTF
TRBV27	TRBD2	.	TRBJ2-1	TGTGCCAGCAGTTTATCGGCTAGCGGGAGTTCTGAGCAGTTCTTC	CASSLSASGSSEQFF
TRBV14	TRBD1	few	TRBJ1-1	TGTGCCAGCAGCCCAGCGTCAGGGGGTTTTGTCCCTGAAGCTTTCTTT	CASSPASGGFVPEAFF
TRBV9	TRBD1	.	TRBJ1-2	TGTGCCAGCAGCCCACGCCCCGGGACAGCAATTTATGGCTACACCTTC	CASSPRPGTAIYGYTF
TRBV7-2	TRBD2	.	TRBJ2-7	TGTGCCAGCAGCTCAAAGGGACTAGCGGGAGGCTCCTCCTACGAGCAGTACTTC	CASSSKGLAGGSSYEQYF
TRBV5-1	TRBD2	few	TRBJ2-1	TGCGCCAGCAAGGGACTAGCCGGGGGAAATGAGCAGTTCTTC	CASKGLAGGNEQFF
TRBV6-6	TRBD2	.	TRBJ2-1	TGTGCCAGCAGGTATGGGACTAACTACAATGAGCAGTTCTTC	CASRYGTNYNEQFF
TRBV6-5	.	.	TRBJ2-3	TGTGCCAGCACAAATCGGGAACGGGGCACAGATACGCAGTATTTT	CASTNRERGTDTQYF
TRBV28	.	.	TRBJ1-2	TGTGCCAGCAGTTTCCCCGGGAGGGAGGGGGGCTACACCTTC	CASSFPGREGGYTF
TRBV11-2	TRBD2	.	TRBJ2-7	TGTGCCAGCAGCCCGGCCGGACTAGCGGGCTCCTACGAGCAGTACTTC	CASSPAGLAGSYEQYF